A single sample gave rise to the 18 T cell receptor beta chains below, sequenced in a study of control samples from healthy donors and cancer patients (dated by TCRdb to 2020 to 2021). Library construction relied on the immunoSEQ multiplex PCR assay. TCRdb's version of the immuneACCESS table is confined to in-frame rearrangements and falls short of the full clone set. An unresolved V gene accounts for under half of the shortfall where checked; the remainder is of unknown origin. This sample holds fewer than 500,000 clones; approximately 90% were observed only once. Clones ranked in the top ten supply 6% to 7% of the sample. The sequenced sample was PBMCs. Every receptor here comes from a man aged 35-49 years with head and neck cancer.

In DNA, the CDR3 is TGTGCCAGTAGTCCCAGATCGTGGCTAGCGGGGGGGCAAAGAGATGAGCAGTTCTTC. This encodes CASSPRSWLAGGQRDEQFF. The gene calls are TRBV19 and TRBJ2-1, with TRBD2 matching 12 bases. CDR1 and CDR2 (germline): LNHDA, SQIVND (reference sequence). The trim removed 5 bases at V and 8 bases at J, leaving 19 bases unmatched. The CDR3 consists of 19 residues.

This chain links TRBV19 with TRBJ1-1; D remains ambiguous. With 4 bases removed from V and 8 bases from J, the gap between germline ends came to 8 bases. Germline V gene data show CDR1 as LNHDA and CDR2 as SQIVND (reference sequence). The CDR3 spans 11 residues. CDR3 sequence: CASSTLEEAFF. In nucleotides, the CDR3 is TGTGCCAGTAGTACTCTTGAAGAAGCTTTCTTT.

The V gene is TRBV19, the J gene TRBJ2-2, with a tentative D call TRBD2 (5 bases). The CDR3 extends over 18 amino acids. Trimming took 7 bases from V and 4 from J, leaving 25 bases between them. Per the germline V gene, CDR1 is LNHDA and CDR2 is SQIVND (reference sequence). In DNA, the CDR3 is TGTGCCAGTATCCCCAAGGGTAGGATCCCTGGAGGCACCGGGGAGCTGTTTTTT. Protein: CASIPKGRIPGGTGELFF.

The chain links TRBV11-3 to TRBJ2-3; D possibly corresponds to TRBD2 (6 bases). The CDR3 is made up of 15 amino acids. CDR1 SGHNT and CDR2 YENEEA come from the germline V gene. The germline V and J ends were trimmed by 5 bases and 4 bases, with 16 bases remaining between them. This chain's CDR3 is CASSPTSIGSDTQYF. The CDR3 nucleotides are TGTGCCAGCAGCCCAACTAGCATTGGCTCAGATACGCAGTATTTT.

This chain links TRBV7-8 with TRBJ2-1, with 12 bases lining up with TRBD1. Germline assignment: CDR1 SGHVS and CDR2 FQNEAQ. The V and J ends lost 5 bases and 7 bases, in that order; junction bases with no gene match: 6. The CDR3 is 15 amino acids. This chain's CDR3 is CASSAGQGAANEQFF. The CDR3 coding sequence is TGTGCCAGCAGCGCGGGACAGGGGGCGGCAAATGAGCAGTTCTTC.

This clone was counted once. A junction boundary mismatches the germline segment, possibly from a read error. The genes are TRBV12-3 or TRBV12-4 and TRBJ2-1; 7 nucleotides line up with TRBD2. The length of the CDR3 is 12 residues. Here the CDR3 reads CAGSHLADEQFF. DNA of the CDR3: TGTGCCGGCAGCCACCTAGCGGATGAGCAGTTCTTC.

This clone was found once. The chain combines TRBV15 with TRBJ2-2; D perhaps matches TRBD1 (6 bases). The V end was cut by 1 base, the J end by 7 bases, with 13 bases between. Looked up from germline, CDR1 is LNHNV and CDR2 is YYDKDF (reference sequence). The CDR3 runs to 15 residues. CDR3 in amino acids: CATSRGTGSDGELFF. The CDR3 region has the DNA TGTGCCACCAGCAGAGGAACAGGGTCTGACGGGGAGCTGTTTTTT.

J is TRBJ2-7 and V is TRBV4-2, with D maybe TRBD1 (5 bases). The V gene's germline CDR1 is LGHNA and CDR2 YNFKEQ. The CDR3 spans 14 residues. Trimming cost V 1 base and J 0 bases, with 7 bases left between them. The CDR3 protein is CASSQGGASYEQYF. The DNA for the CDR3 is TGTGCCAGCAGCCAAGGTGGGGCCTCCTACGAGCAGTACTTC.

The V and J genes are TRBV18 and TRBJ1-1; D unresolved. Germline CDR1 and CDR2: KGHSH and LQKENI. The CDR3 contains 13 residues. V lost 6 bases and J 2 bases, leaving 10 bases between the germline ends. This chain's CDR3 is CASSTDPNTEAFF. CDR3 in DNA: TGTGCCAGCTCGACGGACCCCAACACTGAAGCTTTCTTT.

The gene calls are TRBV30 and TRBJ2-3, with TRBD1 matching 9 bases. The germline V gene encodes CDR1 GTSNPN and CDR2 SVGIG (reference sequence). The CDR3 consists of 14 residues. With 0 bases clipped from V and 3 bases from J, the junction kept 1 base outside the gene matches. The CDR3 loop reads CAWSVGTGTDTQYF. Written as DNA, the CDR3 is TGTGCCTGGAGTGTGGGGACAGGGACAGATACGCAGTATTTT.

The chain carries TRBV12-5 and TRBJ1-2; unclear D gene. Germline loops: CDR1 LGHNT, CDR2 FRNRAP. CDR3 length equals 14 residues. The germline V and J ends were trimmed by 3 bases and 4 bases, with 12 bases remaining between them. CDR3 in amino acids: CASGFPLNTYGYTF. The CDR3, as DNA: TGTGCTAGTGGTTTCCCTTTAAACACCTATGGCTACACCTTC.

This chain joins TRBV28 and TRBJ1-1; D remains unclear. This CDR3 contains 13 residues. Trimming cost V 6 bases and J 1 base, with 9 bases left between them. Germline loops: CDR1 MDHEN, CDR2 SYDVKM. The CDR3 sequence is CASRMDPNTEAFF. The DNA for the CDR3 is TGTGCCAGCAGAATGGACCCGAACACTGAAGCTTTCTTT.

The chain carries TRBV24-1 and TRBJ2-2; D ambiguous. The CDR3 covers 12 residues. The germline V gene encodes CDR1 KGHDR and CDR2 SFDVKD. Trimming removed 6 bases at V and 6 bases at J, with 7 bases between. Here the CDR3 reads CATSSVPGELFF. The CDR3 region has the DNA TGTGCCACCAGTTCCGTGCCCGGGGAGCTGTTTTTT.

The chain recombines TRBV11-2 with TRBJ1-2; the D gene is possibly TRBD1 (5 bases). CDR3 length equals 15 residues. V gave up 0 bases and J gave up 4 bases, with 12 bases separating them. Germline V gene lookup returns CDR1 SGHAT and CDR2 FQNNGV. The CDR3 nucleotides are TGTGCCAGCAGCTTAGACGGGGCGCTGACCTATGGCTACACCTTC. Encoded protein: CASSLDGALTYGYTF. The entire variable domain, with the rest obtained from reference TRBV11-2 and TRBJ1-2, is as follows: EAGVAQSPRYKIIEKRQSVAFWCNPISGHATLYWYQQILGQGPKLLIQFQNNGVVDDSQLPKDRFSAERLKGVDSTLKIQPAKLEDSAVYLCASSLDGALTYGYTFGSGTRLTVV.

The J gene is TRBJ2-7, the V gene TRBV7-2; D call uncertain. Germline V CDR1 and CDR2: SGHTA, FQGNSA. V shed 2 bases and J shed 7 bases, with 9 bases lying between them. The CDR3 runs 12 residues. The DNA for the CDR3 is TGTGCCAGCAGCTTAATTGCGAGTGAGCAGTACTTC. This translates into CASSLIASEQYF.

The rearrangement links TRBV6-2 or TRBV6-3 to TRBJ2-5; maybe TRBD2 (5 bases). There are 13 residues in the CDR3. The V gene lost 5 bases and the J gene lost 9 bases, with 16 bases spanning the gap. Germline CDR1 and CDR2: MNHEY and SVGEGT. CDR3 bases: TGTGCCAGCAGTCGTGCGGAACTGGAGGCCCAGTACTTC. This translates into CASSRAELEAQYF.

This rearrangement joins TRBV6-4 to TRBJ2-7, with 11 bases fitting TRBD2. The length of the CDR3 is 17 residues. CDR1 is MRHNA and CDR2 is SNTAGT in the germline V gene. Unmatched junction bases numbered 16, after V lost 5 bases and J lost 7 bases. The DNA for the CDR3 is TGTGCCAGCAGTAAGAATACGACTAGCGGGGTATGGGAAGAGCAGTACTTC. The encoded protein is CASSKNTTSGVWEEQYF.

The chain employs TRBV24-1 and TRBJ2-7; 7 positions agree with TRBD1. V was clipped by 3 bases and J by 4 bases; unmatched bases: 5. Germline CDR1 KGHDR, CDR2 SFDVKD. The CDR3 covers 14 residues. The CDR3 DNA sequence: TGTGCCACCAGTGATAGGGACAGAGGATACGAGCAGTACTTC. Translated: CATSDRDRGYEQYF.